This T cell receptor (beta chain) emerged from a study of regulatory T cells in long-lasting Graves disease. Both iRepertoire HTBI primers and Arm-PCR of CDR3 regions were used to build the TCR beta libraries. TCRdb re-called the multiplex PCR reads with MiXCR, one entry per CDR3 protein. The repertoire includes 450,000 to 700,000 distinct CDR3 sequences, roughly 13% of them detected once, and under 10% sits in the top ten. As for time point: newly diagnosed GD, antithyroid drugs for less than 3 months. PBMC-extracted RNA yielded the TCR library. This sample also appeared in a second study, on T cells in Graves' hyperthyroidism and ophthalmopathy.

This clonotype was sampled from a man aged 25 to 45 with Graves disease. Sequenced here: peripheral blood mononuclear cells (PBMCs), sampled at new diagnosis, from a patient treated with antithyroid drugs.

CDR3 bases: TGTGCCACCAGTGATTTTAGCTCTGACAGGCCTGGCTACACCTTC. This encodes CATSDFSSDRPGYTF. The chain joins TRBV24-1 to TRBJ1-2, with a weak D call TRBD1 (6 bases). The CDR3 consists of 15 residues. Germline values: CDR1 KGHDR, CDR2 SFDVKD. Trimming removed 1 base from V and 7 bases from J, with 15 bases in between.